This T cell receptor (beta chain) was sequenced during a study of T-cell memory formation after mild COVID-19. The germline V and J ends were trimmed by 8 bases and 6 bases, with 13 bases remaining between them. This CDR3 contains 12 residues. Germline-derived CDR1 and CDR2 are KGHSH and LQKENI. Via MiXCR, TCRdb re-called the 5' RACE reads, giving one row per CDR3 protein. The sample gives about 49,000 distinct CDR3 sequences, around 7.2% of which show up once; 1.4% is in the top ten. The sequence came from a man aged 18 to 35 who had mild COVID-19 (a few samples of this study predate the infection). Cell type and time point are not known. Sequencing was performed on PBMCs or a T cell subset sorted from them (not recorded which). The rearrangement joins TRBV18 to TRBJ1-1, with D unresolved. CDR3 residues: CASASRYAEAFF. The CDR3 nucleotides are TGTGCCAGCGCAAGCCGTTACGCTGAAGCTTTCTTT.